The 8 T cell receptor beta chains listed next were all sequenced from one sample in a study of Graves' ophthalmopathy and Graves' hyperthyroidism. For repertoire sequencing, the TCR beta CDR3 regions were amplified from RNA transcripts. HTBI-primed RT-PCR formed the first round, and a multiplex PCR formed the second. TCRdb reprocessed the multiplex PCR reads with MiXCR, giving one entry per CDR3 protein. The table lists roughly 410,000 distinct CDR3 sequences, about 16% of them singletons. The sample comprised peripheral blood. The receptors derive from a woman aged 18-35 years with stable Graves' hyperthyroidism.

At least ten counts were recorded for this clonotype. The genes are TRBV20-1 and TRBJ1-2; 7 bases match TRBD1. This CDR3 region has 11 residues. The V segment lost 6 bases and the J segment 6 bases; nucleotides outside the gene matches: 4. Germline V gives CDR1 DFQATT, CDR2 SNEGSKA (reference sequence). In nucleotides, the CDR3 is TGCAGTGCGTACAGGGGAAATGGCTACACCTTC. Translation: CSAYRGNGYTF.

This clonotype was seen ten or more times. The chain has TRBV6-1 and TRBJ1-5, with D possibly matching TRBD1 (5 bases). Germline V gives CDR1 MNHNS, CDR2 SASEGT. This CDR3 region has 12 residues. V was cut by 6 bases and J by 6 bases, with 9 bases left in between. This CDR3 reads CASRVGVQPQHF. DNA of the CDR3: TGTGCCAGCAGGGTGGGGGTTCAGCCCCAGCATTTT.

This clonotype was counted many times. CDR3 nucleotide sequence: TGTGCCGGTCGACAGCATTTGAACACTGAAGCTTTCTTT. It translates to CAGRQHLNTEAFF. V gene TRBV12-3 or TRBV12-4 combines with J gene TRBJ1-1; perhaps TRBD1 as D (5 bases). CDR3 length: 13 amino acids. V lost 11 bases and J lost 0, with 13 bases in between.

This clonotype was detected ten times or more. V is TRBV7-9 and J is TRBJ2-7; 9 bases map to TRBD1. The V and J ends lost 5 bases and 2 bases, in that order; junction bases with no gene match: 4. Germline CDR1 is SEHNR and CDR2 is FQNEAQ (reference sequence). CDR3 size: 14 residues. The CDR3: CASSLRDRAYEQYF. Here the CDR3 DNA reads TGTGCCAGCAGCCTCCGGGACAGGGCCTACGAGCAGTACTTC.

This clonotype was observed a handful of times. This rearrangement joins TRBV10-2 to TRBJ2-2, with 8 bases identical to TRBD2. This CDR3 is built from 14 residues. The J segment lost 4 bases and the V segment lost 9 bases, leaving 7 bases of the junction unmatched. CDR1 is WSHSY and CDR2 is SAAADI in the germline V gene. The CDR3 reads CARGDGGATGELFF. The DNA of the CDR3 is TGCGCCAGGGGCGACGGGGGGGCCACCGGGGAGCTGTTTTTT.

About this clonotype itself: The CDR3 end shows no conserved phenylalanine or tryptophan, and so a read error is likely. The CDR3 spells CASSLVPGLNYGYTV. As DNA, the CDR3 is TGCGCCAGCAGCTTGGTTCCAGGGCTTAACTATGGCTACACCGTC. The genes are TRBV5-1 and TRBJ1-2; possible D gene TRBD1, 5 bases. CDR3 size: 15 residues. The V and J ends lost 0 bases and 1 base respectively, with 10 bases between them. The germline gives CDR1 SGHRS, CDR2 YFSETQ.

This clonotype appeared many times. The chain employs TRBV6-1 and TRBJ2-5; D possibly corresponds to TRBD1 (6 bases). From germline, CDR1 is MNHNS and CDR2 SASEGT. Trimming left V 1 base short and J 4 bases short, with 10 bases between. CDR3 length: 14 residues. The chain's CDR3 is CASSEEPGAETQYF. In DNA, the CDR3 is TGTGCCAGCAGTGAAGAGCCAGGGGCAGAGACCCAGTACTTC.

The sample holds many counts of this clonotype. V is TRBV12-3 or TRBV12-4 and J is TRBJ1-2; maybe TRBD1 (5 bases). Trimming took off 3 bases at V and 13 bases at J, with 12 bases between the two ends. The CDR3 loop spans 11 amino acids. This chain's CDR3 is CASSFYQGPTF. In DNA form, the CDR3 reads TGTGCCAGCAGTTTCTATCAGGGACCCACCTTC.